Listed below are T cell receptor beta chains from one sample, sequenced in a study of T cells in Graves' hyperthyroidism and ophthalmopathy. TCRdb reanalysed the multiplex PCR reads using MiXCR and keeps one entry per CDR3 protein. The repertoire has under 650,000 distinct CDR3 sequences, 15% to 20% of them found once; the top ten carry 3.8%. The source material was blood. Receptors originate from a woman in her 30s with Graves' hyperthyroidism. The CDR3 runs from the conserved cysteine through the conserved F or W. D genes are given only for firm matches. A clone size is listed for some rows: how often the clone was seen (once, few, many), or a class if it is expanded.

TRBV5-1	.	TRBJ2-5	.	TGCGCCAGCAGCCCCAAGGGGGACCAAGAGACCCAGTACTTC	CASSPKGDQETQYF
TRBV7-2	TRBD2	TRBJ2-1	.	TGTGCCAGCAGCCGCCTCCCGGGCACTAGCGAGAGCTCCTACAATGAGCAGTTCTTC	CASSRLPGTSESSYNEQFF
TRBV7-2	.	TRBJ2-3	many	TGTGCCTCATCCGGTGGAACTCTGTTTGAAACGCAGTATTTT	CASSGGTLFETQYF
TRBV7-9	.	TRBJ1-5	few	TGTGCCAGCAGCTCCCCACCTAAATATCGGACGTGGTCGAGCAATCAGCCCCAGCATTTT	CASSSPPKYRTWSSNQPQHF
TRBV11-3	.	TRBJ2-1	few	TGTGCCAGCAGCTCCCGTACGTTGGCCGGTGAGCAGTTCTTC	CASSSRTLAGEQFF
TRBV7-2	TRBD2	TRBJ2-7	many	TGTGCCAGCAGCCTTAGCGGGAGTAGCGCCTACGAGCAGTACTTC	CASSLSGSSAYEQYF
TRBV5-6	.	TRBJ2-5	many	TGTGCCAGCAGCTTGAATGGGGGGGCACAAGAGACCCAGTACTTC	CASSLNGGAQETQYF
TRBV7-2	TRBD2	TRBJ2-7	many	TGTGCCAGCAGCACCTTTAGCGGGAAGGGAGGCGAGCAGTACTTC	CASSTFSGKGGEQYF
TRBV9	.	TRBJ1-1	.	TGTGCCAGCAGCGTAGCTACAACAGGGTATCTCGCTGAAGCTTTCTTT	CASSVATTGYLAEAFF
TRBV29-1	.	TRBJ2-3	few	TGCAGCGTTGAAGCGGGCACAGATACGCAGTATTTT	CSVEAGTDTQYF
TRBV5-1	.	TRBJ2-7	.	TGCGCCAGCAGCTTGGAATGGGTCGTGGGCTCCTACGAGCAGTACTTC	CASSLEWVVGSYEQYF
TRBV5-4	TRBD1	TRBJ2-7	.	TGTGCCAGCAGCTTAAACAGGGGGCCCGAGCAGTACTTC	CASSLNRGPEQYF
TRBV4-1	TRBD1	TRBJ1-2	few	TGCGCCAGCAGCCAAGAGGGACAGGGGGCGACGGCACTTGGCTACACCTTC	CASSQEGQGATALGYTF
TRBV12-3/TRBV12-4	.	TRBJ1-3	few	TGTGCCAGCAGTGACGACAGGTGGTCTGGAAACACCATATATTTT	CASSDDRWSGNTIYF
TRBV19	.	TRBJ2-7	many	TGTGCCAGTAGTCACGGTACCGCAACCTACGAGCAGTACTTC	CASSHGTATYEQYF
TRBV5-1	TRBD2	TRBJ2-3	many	TGCGCCAGCAGCTTCGGGACTAGCGGGAGATTCACGCAGTATTTT	CASSFGTSGRFTQYF
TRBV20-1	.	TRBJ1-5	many	TGCAGTGCTAGATTGTCGCAGCGTAATCAGCCCCAGCATTTT	CSARLSQRNQPQHF
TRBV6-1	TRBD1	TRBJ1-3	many	TGTGCCAGCACCGGAACAGGGGGCACTGGAAACACCATATATTTT	CASTGTGGTGNTIYF
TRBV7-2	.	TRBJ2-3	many	TGTGCCAGCAGCTTAGTAGGCGGGTCCACAGATACGCAGTATTTT	CASSLVGGSTDTQYF
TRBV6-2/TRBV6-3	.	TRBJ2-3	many	TGTGCCAGCAGGGACCTAAGTAGCACAGATACGCAGTATTTT	CASRDLSSTDTQYF
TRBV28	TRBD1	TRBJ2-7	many	TGTGCCAGCAAAACAGGGGATGTAGACGAGCAGTACTTC	CASKTGDVDEQYF
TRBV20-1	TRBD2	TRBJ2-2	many	TGCAGTGCCCTGGTAGCGGGAGGGGAGAACACCGGGGAGCTGTTTTTT	CSALVAGGENTGELFF
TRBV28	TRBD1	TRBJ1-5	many	TGTGCCAGCAGCCTAGCAGGGGGGGGGCAGCCCCAGCATTTT	CASSLAGGGQPQHF
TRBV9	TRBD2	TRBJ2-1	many	TGTGCCAGCAGCGTAGTAGGGACTAGCGGATACAATGAGCAGTTCTTC	CASSVVGTSGYNEQFF
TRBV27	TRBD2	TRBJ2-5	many	TGTGCCAGCAGTCCATTAGGACTAGCGGGAGTAGAGACCCAGTACTTC	CASSPLGLAGVETQYF
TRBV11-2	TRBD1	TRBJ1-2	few	TGTGCCAGCAGCTCAAAGACAGGGGGGACCGTCTATGGCTACACCTTC	CASSSKTGGTVYGYTF
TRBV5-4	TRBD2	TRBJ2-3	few	TGTGCCAGCCGCCCATTACCCGGAGGGAGGGCCATGGATACGCAGTATTTT	CASRPLPGGRAMDTQYF
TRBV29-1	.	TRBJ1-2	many	TGCAGCGTTCCGACAGCCGGGACACCCGCCGGTGGCTACACCTTC	CSVPTAGTPAGGYTF
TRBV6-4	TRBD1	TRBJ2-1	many	TGTGCCAGCAGTGACGGGACAGGGGGCAATGAGCAGTTCTTC	CASSDGTGGNEQFF
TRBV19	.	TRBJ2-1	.	TGTGCCAGTAGTTGGCAGCTCTCCTACAATGAGCAGTTCTTC	CASSWQLSYNEQFF
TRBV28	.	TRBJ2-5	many	TGTGCCAGCAGTTTGGCCGGCAGGGAAGAGACCCAGTACTTC	CASSLAGREETQYF
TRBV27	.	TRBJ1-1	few	TGTGCCAGCCGCCCCGTGGGGTTTGGCACTGAAGCTTTCTTT	CASRPVGFGTEAFF
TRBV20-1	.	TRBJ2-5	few	TGCAGTGCGGCCCGGGACACCCAAGAGACCCAGTACTTC	CSAARDTQETQYF